This T cell receptor beta chain is drawn from a study of control samples from healthy donors and cancer patients. TCRdb's table, derived via immunoSEQ multiplex PCR, lists solely in-frame clones and lacks some. The table has 75,000 to 95,000 clones, roughly 83% seen once. Germline V gene sequence: CDR1 MNHEY, CDR2 SMNVEV (reference sequence). The CDR3 consists of 19 residues. V shed 1 base, J shed 0 bases, and the junction held 9 bases outside the gene matches. V usage is TRBV27 and J usage is TRBJ2-2; 9 bases line up with TRBD2. Material for sequencing was PBMCs. This TCR was recovered from a man aged 65 to 85 with lung cancer. In nucleotides, the CDR3 is TGTGCCAGCAGTTTATGGGTGAAGCGGGGGGCGCCGAACACCGGGGAGCTGTTTTTT. Its translation is CASSLWVKRGAPNTGELFF.